Presented here are 14 T cell receptor beta chains from one specimen sequenced in a study of T cell responses to AZD1222 COVID-19 vaccine. TCRdb's copy holds only in-frame clones and misses some; the assay was immunoSEQ multiplex PCR. Here the sample spans about 140,000 clones, 90% to 95% being singletons. The specimen was peripheral blood, collected after recovery from COVID-19. Receptors were obtained from an adult who had recovered from COVID-19.

The rearrangement uses TRBV5-6 and TRBJ1-2; D ambiguous. The CDR3 covers 14 residues. Trimming took 0 bases from V and 2 from J, leaving 8 bases between them. From germline, CDR1 is SGHDT and CDR2 YYEEEE. Here the CDR3 DNA reads TGTGCCAGCAGCTTGGCCCAGGCCAACTATGGCTACACCTTC. Its translation is CASSLAQANYGYTF. Complete variable domain (other parts from reference TRBV5-6 and TRBJ1-2): DAGVTQSPTHLIKTRGQQVTLRCSPKSGHDTVSWYQQALGQGPQFIFQYYEEEERQRGNFPDRFSGHQFPNYSSELNVNALLLGDSALYLCASSLAQANYGYTFGSGTRLTVV.

This chain links TRBV3-1 (or the pseudogene TRBV3-2) with TRBJ1-4; weak D call: TRBD1 (5 bases). The CDR3 consists of 15 residues. In germline, CDR1 is LGHDT, CDR2 YNNKEL (reference sequence). V lost 1 base to trimming and J lost 8 bases, with 14 bases between them. The chain's CDR3 is CASSQGGGKGEKLFF. The CDR3 DNA follows: TGTGCCAGCAGCCAAGGGGGGGGAAAAGGAGAAAAACTGTTTTTT.

This chain links TRBV11-2 with TRBJ1-1; 9 nucleotides align to TRBD1. The CDR3 contains 13 residues. The ends lost 5 bases at V and 8 bases at J; junction bases unmatched: 6. Germline V gene sequence: CDR1 SGHAT, CDR2 FQNNGV. DNA for the CDR3: TGTGCCAGCAGCCCCCGGACAGGGGCGGAAGCTTTCTTT. It translates to CASSPRTGAEAFF.

The genes are TRBV6-5 and TRBJ1-2; 7 bases align to TRBD1. CDR1 and CDR2 (germline): MNHEY, SVGAGI. This CDR3 spans 14 amino acids. J gave up 5 bases and V 10 bases, and 13 bases lay outside the gene matches. CDR3: CATGGSTQNYGYTF. CDR3 DNA sequence: TGTGCCACAGGGGGATCGACCCAAAATTATGGCTACACCTTC.

The chain employs TRBV4-1 and TRBJ2-7, with TRBD1 as a possible D gene (5 bases). V gave up 1 base and J gave up 3 bases, with 16 bases separating them. The germline CDR1 and CDR2 sequences are MGHRA and YSYEKL. The CDR3 sequence is 16 residues long. CDR3 nucleotides: TGCGCCAGCAGCCAAGCCCTCGACAGCGAGAGCTACGAGCAGTACTTC. It specifies CASSQALDSESYEQYF.

V gene TRBV2 combines with J gene TRBJ2-7, with 12 positions matching TRBD2. Germline CDR1 reads SNHLY; CDR2 reads FYNNEI. The trim removed 5 bases at V and 9 bases at J, leaving 8 bases unmatched. This CDR3 spans 14 amino acids. This chain's CDR3 is CASSSGLAGSVQYF. The CDR3 DNA reads TGTGCCAGCAGTAGCGGACTAGCGGGATCTGTGCAGTACTTC.

This clone was picked up one time. V is TRBV4-2 and J is TRBJ1-1; D might be TRBD1 (6 bases). Germline V gives CDR1 LGHNA, CDR2 YNFKEQ. CDR3 size: 14 residues. With 4 bases removed from V and 6 bases from J, the gap between germline ends came to 15 bases. The CDR3 bases are TGTGCCAGCAGCCCTCCGGCGGGGGCGGCTGAAGCTTTCTTT. It encodes CASSPPAGAAEAFF.

This clone was recorded once. The CDR3 protein is CASGTGETDTQYF. The CDR3 nucleotides are TGTGCCAGCGGGACAGGGGAGACAGATACGCAGTATTTT. The chain joins TRBV6-4 to TRBJ2-3; TRBD1 agrees at 10 bases. CDR3 length: 13 amino acids. Germline-derived CDR1 and CDR2 are MRHNA and SNTAGT. After removal of 8 bases from V and 3 bases from J, the junction contained 2 bases not matched to a gene.

The count of this clone is one. J is TRBJ2-5 and V is TRBV5-4; D is perhaps TRBD1 (6 bases). With 5 bases removed from V and 0 bases from J, the gap between germline ends came to 11 bases. The CDR3 sequence is 14 residues long. The germline gives CDR1 SGHNT, CDR2 YYREEE (reference sequence). The CDR3: CASSSRQDQETQYF. In nucleotides, the CDR3 is TGTGCCAGCAGTTCCCGACAGGACCAAGAGACCCAGTACTTC.

The V gene is TRBV7-6, the J gene TRBJ2-1; TRBD2 agrees at 9 bases. CDR3 length equals 18 residues. Germline-derived CDR1 and CDR2 are SGHVS and FNYEAQ. The junction had 13 bases not matched to a gene; V was cut back by 0 bases and J by 7 bases. The CDR3 is CASSLAGRASGIWNEQFF. In DNA form, the CDR3 reads TGTGCCAGCAGCTTAGCGGGTCGGGCTAGCGGGATCTGGAATGAGCAGTTCTTC.

The chain employs TRBV19 and TRBJ1-2; tentative D call: TRBD1 (5 bases). CDR1 is LNHDA, CDR2 SQIVND, per germline (reference sequence). V was pared by 6 bases and J by 3 bases, with 11 bases between. CDR3 length equals 13 residues. This chain's CDR3 is CASRTRDDYGYTF. CDR3 in DNA: TGTGCCAGTAGGACCCGGGACGACTATGGCTACACCTTC.

The V and J genes are TRBV7-3 and TRBJ2-1; D is perhaps TRBD2 (5 bases). The CDR3 consists of 16 residues. V gave up 5 bases and J gave up 4 bases, with 18 bases separating them. Germline CDR1 and CDR2: SGHTA and FQGTGA. The CDR3 protein is CASSPRASNFYNEQFF. In nucleotides, the CDR3 is TGTGCCAGCAGCCCTAGGGCTAGCAATTTTTACAATGAGCAGTTCTTC.

The rearrangement joins TRBV27 to TRBJ2-7; 8 nucleotides line up with TRBD1. Germline V gene data show CDR1 as MNHEY and CDR2 as SMNVEV (reference sequence). The CDR3 totals 14 residues. Germline trimming cut 3 bases from V and 6 bases from J; bases unmatched to any gene: 7. Here the CDR3 reads CASSFGQGAAEQYF. The CDR3 DNA is TGTGCCAGCAGTTTCGGGCAGGGGGCGGCCGAGCAGTACTTC.

The V gene is TRBV11-3, the J gene TRBJ2-3, with D perhaps TRBD2 (5 bases). CDR3 size: 13 residues. The germline gives CDR1 SGHNT, CDR2 YENEEA. The V gene lost 5 bases and the J gene lost 6 bases, with 12 bases spanning the gap. The CDR3 region has the DNA TGTGCCAGCAGCCATACTAGAGTGGATACGCAGTATTTT. Protein product: CASSHTRVDTQYF.